Sequencing of this TCR beta chain was carried out in a study of cytomegalovirus exposure and HLA in healthy donors. Though nominally healthy at sampling, donors likely had unrecorded immune exposures. General study results and limits: A reported reduction in N-insertions relative to the roughly 710-donor mean was seen in an Asian-associated ancestry cluster in a later analysis. Certain indistinguishable V segments, among them TRBV6-2 and TRBV6-3, were excluded. A later look showed TCR association rates differing by HLA locus, highest for DRB1 and lowest for HLA-C.

The PCR employed 60 Vbeta primers together with 13 Jbeta primers. Generated by immunoSEQ multiplex PCR, the TCRdb table keeps only in-frame clones and is missing some. Of under 200,000 clones in the sample, 73% were seen once. The CDR3 loop spans 15 amino acids. J lost 4 bases, V lost 5 bases, and 10 bases had no gene match. Germline V gives CDR1 SGHTA, CDR2 FQGNSA. Comments on this clone: What it binds is unknown.

The source of this sequence is a woman aged 18-29 years in good health and CMV-seropositive. Sequences were obtained from PBMCs. The chain employs TRBV7-2 and TRBJ1-2; 7 nucleotides align to TRBD1. This CDR3 reads CASSPRQGTVYGYTF. The CDR3 bases are TGTGCCAGCAGCCCCAGACAGGGTACTGTCTATGGCTACACCTTC.